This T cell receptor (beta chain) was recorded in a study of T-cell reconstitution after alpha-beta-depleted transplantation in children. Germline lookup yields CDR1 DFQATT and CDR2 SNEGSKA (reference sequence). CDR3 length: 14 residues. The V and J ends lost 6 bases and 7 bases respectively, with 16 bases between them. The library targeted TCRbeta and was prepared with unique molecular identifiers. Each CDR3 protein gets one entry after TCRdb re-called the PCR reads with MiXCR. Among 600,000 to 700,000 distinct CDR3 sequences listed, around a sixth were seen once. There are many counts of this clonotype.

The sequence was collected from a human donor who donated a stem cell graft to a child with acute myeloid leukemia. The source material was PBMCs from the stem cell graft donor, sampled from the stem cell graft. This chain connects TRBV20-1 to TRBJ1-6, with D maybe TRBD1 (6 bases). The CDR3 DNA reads TGCAGTGCCAGACGGGCAGGGGTAAATTCACCCCTCCACTTT. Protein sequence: CSARRAGVNSPLHF.